The present T cell receptor (beta chain) was sequenced within a study of CXCR3-negative and CXCR3-positive naive CD8 T cells. It was by 5' RACE with UMI labels that the TRB cDNA libraries were prepared. Reprocessing the 5' RACE reads, TCRdb reports a single entry for every CDR3 protein and omits DNA. This listing includes about 89,000 distinct CDR3 sequences. Study conclusions and caveats: CXCR3-positive naive cells carried more hydrophobic TRB CDR3s than CXCR3-negative naive cells did.

The CDR3 consists of 16 residues. Per the germline V gene, CDR1 is SGHKS and CDR2 is YYEKEE (reference sequence). Of note for this clonotype: The antigen remains unidentified.

The J gene is TRBJ1-2, the V gene TRBV5-5; checking the TCRdb D call of TRBD1 is not possible without DNA. The sample comprised naive CXCR3+ CD8+ T cells from blood. Described subset: CD45RO-CCR7+CD27+CD95- naive CD8+ T cells expressing CXCR3 (TNR3+). This clonotype was sampled from a human donor in good health. Some clones in this sample may be carry-over from other donors' samples. The CDR3 sequence: CASSLVGTGKDYGYTF.